The present entry profiles one TCR beta chain with its context. These data originate in a study of blood T cell repertoires in COVID-19. About the research overall: Spain, Italy and the United States supplied samples that represented acute and convalescent COVID-19. The cDNA or gDNA used as material had been derived from T cells, B-cell-depleted T cells, or PBMCs.

In the source study's methods: Quantification of nucleated cells was approximated via reference gene primer amplification. Here immunoSEQ multiplex PCR was the method, and the copy in TCRdb shows in-frame clones only, minus some. V and J calls and clone size are copied from that table; D and trimming were computed from the DNA. The sample holds 85,000 to 95,000 clones, about 82% seen once. The CDR3 consists of 14 residues. V shed 5 bases and J shed 5 bases, with 15 bases lying between them. Germline values: CDR1 MNHEY, CDR2 SVGEGT. Input material: peripheral blood. The V and J genes are TRBV6-2 or TRBV6-3 and TRBJ1-1; a possible D gene is TRBD1 (5 bases). The origin of this receptor is a human donor in a cohort sampled during active COVID-19. The CDR3 protein is CASSPLGGETEAFF. CDR3 coding DNA: TGTGCCAGCAGTCCACTCGGGGGGGAAACTGAAGCTTTCTTT.